The present TCR beta chain was sequenced within a study of T cell responses to AZD1222 COVID-19 vaccine (dated by TCRdb to the early 2020s). A note on the overall study: Because spike-specific TCR depth and breadth did not differ between the two schedules, AZD1222 recipients who got a second dose at roughly 4 weeks were pooled with those who got a second dose at roughly 12 weeks. TCR sequencing was performed for approximately 240 trial participants, of whom about 200 were given two doses of AZD1222 and roughly 25 were given two doses of MenACWY control vaccine. Trial participants were enrolled into age subgroups of 18-55, 56-69 and 70-plus years, which contained approximately 150, 30 and 60 TCR-sequenced participants, respectively. The study at large found these results: Spike-specific TCR breadth and depth rose significantly after two AZD1222 doses compared with day 0 and with MenACWY recipients. Because no samples from the day 14 peak response were available, repertoires could be characterized only after the peak T cell response. The vaccine-associated CD4 TCRs covered the entire spike protein, and the dominant responses fell in regions 160-218 and 743-854. Epitopes outside the regions mutated in the B.1.351 and B.1.1.7 variants were reportedly recognized by nearly half of the unique spike-specific TCRs. Participants were mostly white British and included more females than males, and it was suggested by the authors that clonal diversity may have been underestimated. The 56-69-year group was small, and its depth increase did not reach significance, likely because of low power. Only five to seven AZD1222 recipients were SARS-CoV-2 seropositive at baseline, limiting conclusions about previously exposed vaccinees.

About this clone itself: Its antigen target is currently unknown. Within one base of it there is no much larger clone, and no base qualities were kept.

In the paper's terms, the time point label means: baseline before first vaccination. Vaccinee samples were obtained from the UK trials COV001 and COV002, which included a single-blind randomized controlled phase 2/3 trial of AZD1222 (ChAdOx1 nCoV-19) in healthy adults. Trial participant PBMC samples were collected at day 0 and day 28 after the second dose for TCRbeta chain sequencing. From cysteine to phenylalanine, the CDR3 is 11 amino acids long. Just the 33-base CDR3 DNA is kept, in frame starting at base 1. V drops 5 bases and J drops 6 bases, leaving 8 bases in between. CDR1 and CDR2 are drawn from the germline V gene: SGHVS, FNYEAQ. The CDR3 regions of human TCRbeta chains were analyzed by immunosequencing. The source study handled its data this way. TCRs in the repertoires were matched against a reference library of SARS-CoV-2-specific TCRs that had been generated with the MIRA antigen-specificity platform. Breadth meant the fraction of unique TCRs that were SARS-CoV-2-associated, whereas depth meant the fraction of total T cells that were SARS-CoV-2-associated. Using the MIRA data, each spike-specific TCR was assigned both to the spike region to which the TCR was reactive and to a CD4 or CD8 class. Log10-transformed breadth and depth values were compared by one-way ANOVA with Sidak's multiple comparisons tests. TCRdb holds this immuneACCESS table with in-frame rearrangements only. Some clones are missing; in checked studies, unresolved V genes explain under half, and the rest has no known cause. The V and J calls and clone size are taken from that table; D and trimming were inferred from the DNA. This sample gives roughly 28,000 clones in total; 93% of them show up just once. Of the sample, roughly 7.3% falls within the top ten clones.

The receptor comes from an adult in good health. The chain uses TRBV7-6 and TRBJ2-7, and the D gene may be TRBD2, 5 bases matching. The sequencing here drew on peripheral blood, taken on day 0 of AZD1222 vaccination. The nucleotides read TGTGCCAGCAGCCCCGGGGTCGAGCAGTACTTC. Its translation reads: CASSPGVEQYF.